These 10 T cell receptor beta chains originate from one sample sequenced in a study of blood T cell repertoires in COVID-19. TCRdb keeps only in-frame clones here, not all; method: immunoSEQ multiplex PCR. The sample yields fewer than 90,000 clones, roughly 90% seen once. The specimen was peripheral blood. Receptors originate from a man in his sixties or seventies with acute or convalescent COVID-19.

This rearrangement joins TRBV5-4 to TRBJ1-1; no reliable D call. The V end lost 2 bases, the J end lost 10 bases, and 12 bases lay between the germline ends. The CDR3 sequence is 12 residues long. Looked up from germline, CDR1 is SGHNT and CDR2 is YYREEE (reference sequence). CDR3 in amino acids: CASSFYKSGAFF. The DNA of the CDR3 is TGTGCCAGCAGCTTCTACAAGTCAGGAGCTTTCTTT.

The genes are TRBV10-3 and TRBJ2-3; 11 nucleotides line up with TRBD2. The ends lost 10 bases at V and 0 bases at J; junction bases unmatched: 12. The germline V gene has CDR1 ENHRY and CDR2 SYGVKD. This CDR3 comprises 17 residues. CDR3 coding DNA: TGTGCCACCTCGGGCGGTAGCGGGAGGGATAGCACAGATACGCAGTATTTT. It translates to CATSGGSGRDSTDTQYF.

This chain joins TRBV3-1 (or the pseudogene TRBV3-2) and TRBJ1-3; possibly TRBD1 for D (6 bases). Germline CDR1 and CDR2: LGHDT and YNNKEL (reference sequence). This CDR3 has 16 residues. V lost 3 bases and J 0 bases, leaving 12 bases between the germline ends. Here the CDR3 reads CASSQTGSSSGNTIYF. The CDR3 DNA follows: TGTGCCAGCAGCCAGACAGGATCGAGCTCTGGAAACACCATATATTTT.

The rearrangement uses TRBV2 and TRBJ1-3; 8 positions match TRBD1. After removal of 1 base from V and 8 bases from J, the junction contained 1 base not matched to a gene. The CDR3 loop spans 13 amino acids. CDR1 is SNHLY and CDR2 is FYNNEI in the germline V gene. The CDR3 region is CASSEDRGYTIYF. CDR3 coding DNA: TGTGCCAGCAGTGAAGACAGGGGGTACACCATATATTTT.

The J gene is TRBJ2-7, the V gene TRBV12-3 or TRBV12-4; the match to TRBD1 covers 7 bases. The CDR3 loop spans 12 amino acids. The CDR3 coding sequence is TGTGGCATGGGGGACAGACCCTACGAGCAGTACTTC. Translated, it gives CGMGDRPYEQYF.

The genes are TRBV18 and TRBJ2-3; D possibly corresponds to TRBD2 (6 bases). Germline lookup yields CDR1 KGHSH and CDR2 LQKENI. The CDR3 has 14 residues. Deletions cut 2 bases from V and 2 bases from J, with 8 bases between. The CDR3 region has the DNA TGTGCCAGCTCACCATTAGCGGACACAGATACGCAGTATTTT. Protein sequence: CASSPLADTDTQYF.

Concerning this clone: One end of the junction is discordant with germline, which a read error may explain. The rearrangement links TRBV7-8 to TRBJ1-5; 9 bases fit TRBD1. The V gene's germline CDR1 is SGHVS and CDR2 FQNEAQ. CDR3 length equals 15 residues. The CDR3 DNA reads TGTGCCAGCAGTTTAGCGGGACAGGGCTATCAGCCCCAGCATTTT. This encodes CASSLAGQGYQPQHF.

The CDR3 DNA follows: TGTGCCAGCAACAACGGCCAGGGTAACTATGGCTACACCTTC. Protein sequence: CASNNGQGNYGYTF. V usage is TRBV14 and J usage is TRBJ1-2, with D perhaps TRBD1 (5 bases). This CDR3 spans 14 amino acids. Germline lookup yields CDR1 SGHDN and CDR2 FVKESK. Trimming removed 7 bases at V and 1 base at J, with 13 bases between.

The chain carries TRBV28 and TRBJ1-3; 8 bases are shared with TRBD1. Germline V gives CDR1 MDHEN, CDR2 SYDVKM. V shed 6 bases, J shed 0 bases, and the junction held 4 bases outside the gene matches. The CDR3 sequence is 15 residues long. The DNA of the CDR3 is TGTGCCAGCAGGAGACAGGGGTTCTCTGGAAACACCATATATTTT. It yields the protein CASRRQGFSGNTIYF.

The gene calls are TRBV18 and TRBJ1-6, with TRBD1 as a possible D gene (5 bases). Germline V gene sequence: CDR1 KGHSH, CDR2 LQKENI. CDR3 size: 15 residues. V was cut by 1 base and J by 7 bases, with 11 bases left in between. The CDR3 DNA reads as TGTGCCAGCTCACCACGGGGCCTTGTCAATTCACCCCTCCACTTT. Translated: CASSPRGLVNSPLHF.